A selection of T cell receptor beta chains follows, all from one sample in a study of control samples from healthy donors and cancer patients. TCRdb's table, derived via immunoSEQ multiplex PCR, lists solely in-frame clones and lacks some. In the table there are about 180,000 clones, nearly 90% of which are singletons. Sequencing was carried out using blood. The receptor set was obtained from a woman between 50 and 59 years old in good health. The CDR3 runs from the conserved cysteine through the conserved F or W. A D gene is named only where the DNA matches it firmly. Size is stated for part of the rows, as once, few or many counts, or as a class when the clone is expanded.

d_gene	v_gene	j_gene	abundance	CDR3nt	CDR3aa
TRBD2	TRBV4-2	TRBJ2-1	-	TGTGCCAGCAGCCAAGGTCTAGCGGCCTCCTACAATGAGCAGTTCTTC	CASSQGLAASYNEQFF
-	TRBV24-1	TRBJ1-1	-	TGTGCCACCAGTGATTTGTCGGGGACTGAAGCTTTCTTT	CATSDLSGTEAFF
-	TRBV12-3/TRBV12-4	TRBJ1-2	few	TGTGCCAGCAGTATACAGGACTCCTATGGCTACACCTTC	CASSIQDSYGYTF
TRBD1	TRBV6-2/TRBV6-3	TRBJ2-7	-	TGTGCCAGCACCCCGGACAGGCTCGGGGAGCAGTACTTC	CASTPDRLGEQYF
-	TRBV28	TRBJ2-7	once	TGTGCCAGCAGTTTATCAGGAGGAGACCGACGATTCTACGAGCAGTACTTC	CASSLSGGDRRFYEQYF
-	TRBV7-8	TRBJ1-5	-	TGTGCCAGCAACCCCCGTGGACAAAATAGCAATCAGCCCCAGCATTTT	CASNPRGQNSNQPQHF
-	TRBV5-6	TRBJ2-1	-	TGTGCCAGCAGCTCCCCATCAGGTGAGCAGTTCTTC	CASSSPSGEQFF
TRBD1	TRBV4-3	TRBJ1-6	once	TGCGCCAGCAGCCCAGTTCTGACAGGGAGGATCGATTCACCCCTCCACTTT	CASSPVLTGRIDSPLHF
-	TRBV6-6	TRBJ1-5	-	TGTGCCAGCAGTTACACCGTGGTAAACTCGGGACAGCCCCAGCATTTT	CASSYTVVNSGQPQHF
-	TRBV28	TRBJ1-5	few	TGTGCCAGCACCCTAGGAGGGCCGCAGCCCCAGCATTTT	CASTLGGPQPQHF
-	TRBV2	TRBJ1-3	-	TGTGCCAGCAGTGTCCGTTCGGGGGGTTACTCTGGAAACACCATATATTTT	CASSVRSGGYSGNTIYF
TRBD2	TRBV5-4	TRBJ2-5	-	TGTGCCAGCAGCTTGAAACTAGCGGGACAGGAGACCCAGTACTTC	CASSLKLAGQETQYF
-	TRBV12-5	TRBJ1-5	-	TGTGCTAGTGGTTTGGAGGGAGTCGATCAGCCCCAGCATTTT	CASGLEGVDQPQHF
-	TRBV6-2/TRBV6-3	TRBJ2-3	-	TGTGCCAGCAGCCAACCAGGCGGAGGTGGGACAGATACGCAGTATTTT	CASSQPGGGGTDTQYF
TRBD2	TRBV5-1	TRBJ2-7	-	TGCGCCAGCAGCTTGCGCGGGGGAGCGCTCTACGAGCAGTACTTC	CASSLRGGALYEQYF
TRBD2	TRBV2	TRBJ2-1	-	TGTGCCAGCATCCTTTTCGGGACTAGCGACAATGAGCAGTTCTTC	CASILFGTSDNEQFF
-	TRBV29-1	TRBJ2-7	-	TGCAGCGCAACGCAGTTTAACTACGAGCAGTACTTC	CSATQFNYEQYF
-	TRBV6-1	TRBJ1-5	once	TGTGCCAGCAGTGAAGGGGGTGTCCAGCCCCAGCATTTT	CASSEGGVQPQHF